Listed below are T cell receptor beta chains from one sample, sequenced in a study of control samples from healthy donors and cancer patients. The data were produced by immunoSEQ multiplex PCR, yet TCRdb's version contains in-frame clones alone and is incomplete. The sample lists around 140,000 clones, approximately 92% occurring once. The sequencing input was blood. The source of these receptors is a woman aged 45-65 years in good health. Both conserved end residues are part of each CDR3. Fields, in order: clone size, V gene, J gene, D gene, CDR3 protein, CDR3 DNA. A D gene is named only where the DNA matches it firmly. Clone size is given for some rows only: seen once, a few or many times, or a class if the clone is expanded.

clone_size: NA
v_call: TRBV15
j_call: TRBJ2-2
d_call: NA
cdr3_aa: CATSRADSGELFF
cdr3_nt: TGTGCCACCAGCAGAGCGGACAGCGGGGAGCTGTTTTTT

clone_size: NA
v_call: TRBV5-1
j_call: TRBJ1-1
d_call: TRBD1
cdr3_aa: CASSFDDREREAFF
cdr3_nt: TGCGCCAGCAGCTTCGACGACAGGGAACGTGAAGCTTTCTTT

clone_size: NA
v_call: TRBV9
j_call: TRBJ2-3
d_call: NA
cdr3_aa: CASSVPGTQYF
cdr3_nt: TGTGCCAGCAGCGTCCCAGGGACGCAGTATTTT

clone_size: NA
v_call: TRBV28
j_call: TRBJ1-2
d_call: NA
cdr3_aa: CASQDSSGPLDYTF
cdr3_nt: TGTGCCAGCCAGGACAGCTCGGGCCCACTAGACTACACCTTC

clone_size: NA
v_call: TRBV19
j_call: TRBJ1-2
d_call: TRBD1
cdr3_aa: CASRTGGDYGYTF
cdr3_nt: TGTGCCAGCCGGACAGGCGGGGACTATGGCTACACCTTC

clone_size: NA
v_call: TRBV6-2/TRBV6-3
j_call: TRBJ2-3
d_call: TRBD1
cdr3_aa: CASSQGTGASIDTQYF
cdr3_nt: TGTGCCAGCAGTCAAGGGACAGGGGCCTCAATAGATACGCAGTATTTT

clone_size: NA
v_call: TRBV19
j_call: TRBJ2-5
d_call: NA
cdr3_aa: CASSMIAAETQYF
cdr3_nt: TGTGCCAGTAGTATGATAGCGGCGGAGACCCAGTACTTC

clone_size: NA
v_call: TRBV21-1
j_call: TRBJ1-1
d_call: NA
cdr3_aa: CASSERVGTEAFF
cdr3_nt: TGTGCCAGCAGCGAGAGGGTGGGGACTGAAGCTTTCTTT

clone_size: NA
v_call: TRBV30
j_call: TRBJ1-1
d_call: NA
cdr3_aa: CAWSPNTNTEAFF
cdr3_nt: TGTGCCTGGAGTCCGAATACGAACACTGAAGCTTTCTTT

clone_size: few
v_call: TRBV28
j_call: TRBJ1-5
d_call: NA
cdr3_aa: CASRLDRSVEPQHF
cdr3_nt: TGTGCCAGCCGTCTTGACAGATCGGTCGAGCCCCAGCATTTT

clone_size: NA
v_call: TRBV27
j_call: TRBJ2-7
d_call: TRBD1
cdr3_aa: CASSWDRGHEQYF
cdr3_nt: TGTGCCAGCAGTTGGGACAGGGGCCACGAGCAGTACTTC

clone_size: NA
v_call: TRBV6-5
j_call: TRBJ2-1
d_call: TRBD2
cdr3_aa: CASSSPLAGGGNEQFF
cdr3_nt: TGTGCCAGCAGTTCGCCGCTAGCGGGGGGAGGCAATGAGCAGTTCTTC

clone_size: NA
v_call: TRBV10-2
j_call: TRBJ2-2
d_call: NA
cdr3_aa: CASSALQGRELFF
cdr3_nt: TGCGCCAGCAGTGCATTACAGGGTAGGGAGCTGTTTTTT

clone_size: NA
v_call: TRBV11-2
j_call: TRBJ2-3
d_call: NA
cdr3_aa: CASSLQLRTDTQYF
cdr3_nt: TGTGCCAGCAGCTTACAGCTTCGCACAGATACGCAGTATTTT

clone_size: NA
v_call: TRBV19
j_call: TRBJ2-5
d_call: NA
cdr3_aa: CASTVTHALQETQYF
cdr3_nt: TGTGCCAGTACGGTAACACATGCCCTCCAAGAGACCCAGTACTTC

clone_size: few
v_call: TRBV12-3/TRBV12-4
j_call: TRBJ2-5
d_call: TRBD1
cdr3_aa: CASSRTGGETQYF
cdr3_nt: TGTGCCAGCAGTCGGACAGGGGGAGAGACCCAGTACTTC

clone_size: NA
v_call: TRBV5-6
j_call: TRBJ1-2
d_call: NA
cdr3_aa: CASSSPTANYGYTF
cdr3_nt: TGTGCCAGCAGCTCCCCGACGGCTAACTATGGCTACACCTTC

clone_size: NA
v_call: TRBV4-1
j_call: TRBJ2-1
d_call: TRBD2
cdr3_aa: CASSQGLLAPYNEQFF
cdr3_nt: TGCGCCAGCAGCCAAGGTTTACTAGCGCCCTACAATGAGCAGTTCTTC

clone_size: NA
v_call: TRBV29-1
j_call: TRBJ1-1
d_call: NA
cdr3_aa: CSVVLYGGRNTEAFF
cdr3_nt: TGCAGCGTTGTACTATATGGGGGGCGGAACACTGAAGCTTTCTTT

clone_size: NA
v_call: TRBV2
j_call: TRBJ2-5
d_call: NA
cdr3_aa: CASTLLDSETQYF
cdr3_nt: TGTGCCAGCACCCTACTAGATTCGGAGACCCAGTACTTC

clone_size: NA
v_call: TRBV11-2
j_call: TRBJ1-1
d_call: NA
cdr3_aa: CASSSQGGGDTEAFF
cdr3_nt: TGTGCCAGCAGCTCTCAAGGGGGTGGGGACACTGAAGCTTTCTTT

clone_size: NA
v_call: TRBV19
j_call: TRBJ1-5
d_call: TRBD1
cdr3_aa: CASRSGGLGNQPQHF
cdr3_nt: TGTGCCAGTAGGTCAGGGGGGCTGGGCAATCAGCCCCAGCATTTT

clone_size: many
v_call: TRBV7-8
j_call: TRBJ1-6
d_call: TRBD1
cdr3_aa: CASSRQGEGSPLHF
cdr3_nt: TGTGCCAGCAGCCGACAGGGGGAAGGTTCACCCCTCCACTTT

clone_size: NA
v_call: TRBV21-1
j_call: TRBJ2-1
d_call: NA
cdr3_aa: CASISLAGGMYNEQFF
cdr3_nt: TGTGCCAGCATCTCACTAGCGGGAGGAATGTACAATGAGCAGTTCTTC

clone_size: NA
v_call: TRBV6-5
j_call: TRBJ2-1
d_call: NA
cdr3_aa: CASSYLPVGNEQFF
cdr3_nt: TGTGCCAGCAGTTACTTGCCGGTGGGGAATGAGCAGTTCTTC

clone_size: NA
v_call: TRBV6-5
j_call: TRBJ2-1
d_call: NA
cdr3_aa: CASTPGSVHEQFF
cdr3_nt: TGTGCCAGCACCCCTGGGTCTGTGCATGAGCAGTTCTTC

clone_size: NA
v_call: TRBV6-5
j_call: TRBJ1-1
d_call: NA
cdr3_aa: CASSYEWMNTEAFF
cdr3_nt: TGTGCCAGCAGTTATGAGTGGATGAACACTGAAGCTTTCTTT

clone_size: NA
v_call: TRBV30
j_call: TRBJ2-3
d_call: TRBD2
cdr3_aa: CAWSDSGDTQYF
cdr3_nt: TGTGCCTGGAGTGATAGCGGGGATACGCAGTATTTT

clone_size: NA
v_call: TRBV19
j_call: TRBJ2-5
d_call: TRBD2
cdr3_aa: CASKRKAGGPETQYF
cdr3_nt: TGTGCCAGTAAACGAAAAGCGGGAGGGCCAGAGACCCAGTACTTC

clone_size: NA
v_call: TRBV7-9
j_call: TRBJ1-2
d_call: TRBD1
cdr3_aa: CASSSERTGLNYGYTF
cdr3_nt: TGTGCCAGCAGCTCAGAAAGGACAGGATTAAACTATGGCTACACCTTC

clone_size: NA
v_call: TRBV29-1
j_call: TRBJ1-2
d_call: NA
cdr3_aa: CSVVTGNGYTF
cdr3_nt: TGCAGCGTTGTTACGGGGAATGGCTACACCTTC

clone_size: NA
v_call: TRBV19
j_call: TRBJ2-7
d_call: NA
cdr3_aa: CASGGYRGGEQYF
cdr3_nt: TGTGCCAGCGGCGGGTACAGAGGGGGCGAGCAGTACTTC

clone_size: NA
v_call: TRBV10-3
j_call: TRBJ1-2
d_call: NA
cdr3_aa: CAISEMDGMALF
cdr3_nt: TGTGCCATCAGTGAGATGGACGGAATGGCCCTCTTC

clone_size: NA
v_call: TRBV19
j_call: TRBJ1-5
d_call: TRBD1
cdr3_aa: CASRKGQGGNQPQHF
cdr3_nt: TGTGCCAGTAGAAAGGGACAGGGAGGTAATCAGCCCCAGCATTTT

clone_size: NA
v_call: TRBV12-3/TRBV12-4
j_call: TRBJ2-3
d_call: NA
cdr3_aa: CASSQGVNSQYF
cdr3_nt: TGTGCCAGCAGCCAGGGAGTGAATTCCCAGTATTTT

clone_size: NA
v_call: TRBV5-1
j_call: TRBJ2-5
d_call: TRBD1
cdr3_aa: CASSPTGGVETQYF
cdr3_nt: TGCGCCAGCAGCCCGACAGGGGGCGTAGAGACCCAGTACTTC

clone_size: NA
v_call: TRBV5-8
j_call: TRBJ1-2
d_call: TRBD1
cdr3_aa: CASSSPRGQLDNYGYTF
cdr3_nt: TGTGCCAGCAGCTCTCCGAGGGGACAGCTAGATAACTATGGCTACACCTTC

clone_size: NA
v_call: TRBV7-9
j_call: TRBJ1-1
d_call: NA
cdr3_aa: CASSSIPTGNRTEAFF
cdr3_nt: TGTGCCAGCAGCTCCATCCCGACAGGCAATCGCACTGAAGCTTTCTTT

clone_size: NA
v_call: TRBV10-3
j_call: TRBJ2-6
d_call: NA
cdr3_aa: CAIREGAGANVLTF
cdr3_nt: TGTGCCATCAGGGAAGGGGCTGGGGCCAACGTCCTGACTTTC

clone_size: NA
v_call: TRBV6-5
j_call: TRBJ1-2
d_call: NA
cdr3_aa: CASSYSGGKNYGYTF
cdr3_nt: TGTGCCAGCAGTTACTCCGGCGGCAAGAACTATGGCTACACCTTC

clone_size: once
v_call: TRBV18
j_call: TRBJ1-4
d_call: NA
cdr3_aa: CASSPLVTATNEKLFF
cdr3_nt: TGTGCCAGCTCACCACTTGTAACAGCAACTAATGAAAAACTGTTTTTT